This TCR beta chain was captured in a study of T cells in Graves' hyperthyroidism and ophthalmopathy (dated by TCRdb to between 2018 and 2021). Regarding the research as a whole: Peripheral blood samples were taken at the time of initial diagnosis, prior to any treatment. TCR V-J signatures able to tell the groups apart were searched for in a discovery cohort of 90 to 100 patients, of whom more than 40 had Graves' ophthalmopathy and more than 55 had stable Graves' hyperthyroidism. Whether ophthalmopathy could be predicted prospectively was tested in an independent validation cohort made up of roughly 19 hyperthyroidism patients plus 17 patients who later progressed to ophthalmopathy. The 90 or so discovery patients were randomly split 7:3 into training and test sets. Thyroid tissue and blood T-cell repertoires from roughly 6 Graves' hyperthyroidism patients were also compared in the study. Following sampling, methimazole starting at 30 mg daily was given to hyperthyroidism patients, and high-dose intravenous methylprednisolone was given to ophthalmopathy patients. TCR Vbeta CDR3 sequencing of roughly 140 peripheral blood samples (under 45 ophthalmopathy, roughly 72 hyperthyroidism and roughly 17 progressor patients) is reported in the paper.

V is reduced by 7 bases and J by 5 bases, leaving a spacing of 18 bases between them. From the cysteine through the phenylalanine, the CDR3 covers 14 amino acids. The sequence is cut down to CDR3 DNA, 42 bases in frame from base 1. Looking up the germline V gene (reference sequence) yields CDR1 LNHDA and CDR2 SQIVND. TCR beta CDR3 regions were amplified from RNA transcripts. For the first round of RT-PCR on the TCR CDR3, the HTBI primer set was used together with the Qiagen OneStep RT-PCR kit. A second multiplex PCR round built the libraries, followed by size selection and purification. Libraries were sequenced paired-end with 100 bp reads on an Illumina HiSeq2000. For the original study's pipeline: SOAPnuke was used to process the raw data, with reads discarded if the reads contained adapters or uncalled bases, had a mean Phred below 15, or lacked an exact constant-primer or identifier match. High-quality paired reads were merged with COPE v1.2.5, and unique nucleotide sequences were defined as clonotypes. Clonotypes were aligned to IMGT TRBV, TRBD and TRBJ reference segments using MiTCR v1.1. Analysis was restricted to V-J combinations with a frequency above 0.0001, which covered 98% to 99.2% of repertoires. The TCS score was defined as the ratio of F50 (clonal expansion) to E x V (chaos), calculated using BLOSUM62-based TCRdist between CDR3 peptides within each V-J. Welch's t-statistics and random forest reduced roughly 530 V-J features to 10 to 15, which were used in a naive Bayes classifier (R e1071). In TCRdb, the public reads were trimmed at Q25 with fastp and aligned with MiXCR, with productive beta chains retained. Here each entry gathers all rows of one CDR3 protein and keeps the most common genes and DNA. The V and J calls come from TCRdb's annotation, not from the publication. The sample table holds roughly 750,000 distinct CDR3 sequences, of which around 17% were seen once. Around 8% of the sample comes from the top ten.

A patient counted as having stable Graves' hyperthyroidism if no progression to ophthalmopathy occurred over 18 months of follow-up. Hyperthyroidism patients were newly diagnosed, with disease duration under 2 months, and aged 18 to 65 years. Any patient with an uncontrolled infection, another autoimmune disease, pregnancy or lactation was excluded. Diagnoses were based on clinical symptoms, serum thyroxine and TRAb, thyroid ultrasound and orbital computed tomography. Ficoll-Paque density gradient centrifugation was used to isolate PBMCs from 10 ml of fresh peripheral blood. Trizol reagent was used to extract total RNA, and RNA quality was then checked on an Agilent 2100 Bioanalyzer. This clonotype was detected only a few times. Its antigen specificity is not known. No base quality values were provided; no much bigger clone lies one nucleotide off. The research as a whole found: Blood samples also contained most of the expanded thyroid clonotypes (frequency above 0.001), which suggests that blood repertoires may reflect thyroid immune responses. Sample size was not statistically predetermined, and investigators were not blinded to group allocation. During validation, the model predicted progression to ophthalmopathy a median of around 7 months ahead of onset, with almost 71% sensitivity and 72.22% specificity. A 13 V-J signature model separated ophthalmopathy from stable hyperthyroidism, with about 88% sensitivity and about 81% specificity in cross-validation and 80%/75% in testing.

The V and J genes are TRBV19 and TRBJ2-7, with a tentative D gene TRBD1 over 6 matching bases. The specimen was blood. The clonotype was recovered from a man aged 18 to 29 with Graves' hyperthyroidism. The nucleotide sequence reads TGTGCCAGTAACCCCGGGACACCAGGGGACGAGCAGTACTTC. It is translated as CASNPGTPGDEQYF.